These 28 T cell receptor beta chains were sequenced from one sample in a study of T cell responses to AZD1222 COVID-19 vaccine. Generated by immunoSEQ multiplex PCR, the TCRdb table keeps only in-frame clones and is missing some. This sample has about 200,000 clones; 85% to 95% occur once, and the top ten carry more than 0.8%. The sequencing used peripheral blood, collected 28 days after the second AZD1222 dose. The source is an adult who received the AZD1222 COVID-19 vaccine.

J is TRBJ2-2 and V is TRBV5-6, with unresolved D. CDR1 and CDR2 (germline): SGHDT, YYEEEE. Trimming cost V 1 base and J 3 bases, with 10 bases left between them. The CDR3 contains 15 residues. The CDR3 DNA is TGTGCCAGCAGCTTGTCCCAGGTCGACACCGGGGAGCTGTTTTTT. This translates into CASSLSQVDTGELFF.

V gene TRBV12-5 combines with J gene TRBJ1-5; D remains ambiguous. CDR1 is LGHNT and CDR2 is FRNRAP in the germline V gene. The length of the CDR3 is 14 residues. V shed 3 bases and J shed 4 bases, with 10 bases lying between them. This CDR3 reads CASGLNSLNQPQHF. The CDR3 bases are TGTGCTAGTGGTTTAAACTCTTTGAATCAGCCCCAGCATTTT.

The chain has TRBV5-4 and TRBJ1-2; D may be TRBD1 (5 bases). The CDR3 is made up of 15 amino acids. Trimming cost V 4 bases and J 4 bases, with 17 bases left between them. CDR1 is SGHNT and CDR2 is YYREEE in the germline V gene (reference sequence). This CDR3 is CASSVPRGTGYGYTF. The CDR3 DNA reads as TGTGCCAGCAGCGTACCCCGGGGGACGGGCTATGGCTACACCTTC.

This clone was observed a handful of times. This chain uses TRBV4-3 with TRBJ1-4; possible D gene TRBD1, 6 bases. Germline lookup yields CDR1 LGHNA and CDR2 YSLEER. The length of the CDR3 is 15 residues. V was cut by 0 bases and J by 4 bases, with 9 bases left in between. The CDR3 region is CASSQDGGSNEKLFF. The CDR3 nucleotides are TGCGCCAGCAGCCAAGATGGGGGCAGTAATGAAAAACTGTTTTTT.

V is TRBV19 and J is TRBJ1-1, with TRBD1 matching 7 bases. This CDR3 contains 14 residues. Germline lookup yields CDR1 LNHDA and CDR2 SQIVND (reference sequence). The V gene end was trimmed by 3 bases and the J gene end by 4 bases; junction bases not matched to a gene: 5. CDR3 sequence (DNA): TGTGCCAGTAGTATTGTAGGGGGCGGCACTGAAGCTTTCTTT. The encoded protein is CASSIVGGGTEAFF.

The V gene is TRBV2, the J gene TRBJ1-5; maybe TRBD1 (5 bases). Germline CDR1 reads SNHLY; CDR2 reads FYNNEI. Trimming took 4 bases from V and 16 from J, leaving 17 bases between them. CDR3 size: 12 residues. This CDR3 is CASSVTGPVVHF. The DNA for the CDR3 is TGTGCCAGCAGTGTGACGGGGCCCGTCGTCCATTTT.

The chain recombines TRBV3-1 (or the pseudogene TRBV3-2) with TRBJ2-2, with D possibly being TRBD1 (6 bases). Germline lookup yields CDR1 LGHDT and CDR2 YNNKEL (reference sequence). There are 15 residues in the CDR3. V was clipped by 0 bases and J by 4 bases, with 9 bases between them. CDR3 sequence: CASSQEGAGTGELFF. Here the CDR3 DNA reads TGTGCCAGCAGCCAAGAGGGGGCGGGCACCGGGGAGCTGTTTTTT.

The gene calls are TRBV6-6 and TRBJ1-5; a possible D gene is TRBD1 (5 bases). The CDR3 loop spans 14 amino acids. Trimming left V 6 bases short and J 7 bases short, with 16 bases between. The V gene's germline CDR1 is MNHNY and CDR2 SVGAGI (reference sequence). This CDR3 reads CASSLTDTKQPQHF. The CDR3 nucleotides are TGTGCCAGCAGCCTGACAGATACCAAACAGCCCCAGCATTTT.

The chain joins TRBV7-8 to TRBJ1-6; 10 nucleotides match TRBD1. The germline CDR1 and CDR2 sequences are SGHVS and FQNEAQ. V gave up 3 bases and J gave up 10 bases; unmatched junction bases: 9. CDR3 length equals 16 residues. CDR3 nucleotide sequence: TGTGCCAGCAGCTTCCCCCCCGACAGGGGGCGGTCACCCCTCCACTTT. Protein product: CASSFPPDRGRSPLHF.

The genes are TRBV6-5 and TRBJ1-1, with no clear D. The V end lost 8 bases, the J end lost 5 bases, and 15 bases lay between the germline ends. The CDR3 length is 13 residues. CDR1 MNHEY and CDR2 SVGAGI come from the germline V gene. In DNA form, the CDR3 reads TGTGCCAGCGGAGTAGGGTATCGGACTGAAGCTTTCTTT. This sequence encodes CASGVGYRTEAFF.

V usage is TRBV5-5 and J usage is TRBJ1-5; no reliable D call. Per germline, CDR1 SGHKS and CDR2 YYEKEE (reference sequence). V lost 0 bases to trimming and J lost 1 base, with 8 bases between them. This CDR3 comprises 15 residues. The CDR3 loop is CASSLVEKSNQPQHF. CDR3 DNA sequence: TGTGCCAGCAGCTTGGTCGAGAAGAGCAATCAGCCCCAGCATTTT.

J is TRBJ1-6 and V is TRBV4-1, with D tentatively TRBD1 (5 bases). V was shortened by 4 bases and J by 0 bases, with 13 bases between the two germline ends. In germline, CDR1 is MGHRA, CDR2 YSYEKL. The CDR3 loop spans 17 amino acids. The CDR3 DNA reads as TGCGCCAGCAGCCGGGACGGACCGAGCTCCTATAATTCACCCCTCCACTTT. Residues: CASSRDGPSSYNSPLHF.

Points on this clone: At the DNA level, this CDR3 is encoded by other sequences in the same sample as well. This rearrangement joins TRBV18 to TRBJ1-2; tentative D call: TRBD1 (6 bases). Germline V CDR1 and CDR2: KGHSH, LQKENI. Trimming pared 3 bases from V and 2 bases from J, leaving 7 bases between. The CDR3 sequence is 13 residues long. The CDR3, as DNA: TGTGCCAGCTCACCTGACAGGAACTATGGCTACACCTTC. Amino acids: CASSPDRNYGYTF.

This chain links TRBV11-3 with TRBJ2-7; 13 nucleotides align to TRBD2. Germline V gene lookup returns CDR1 SGHNT and CDR2 YENEEA. V lost 5 bases, J lost 8 bases, and 9 bases stayed unmatched. This CDR3 contains 15 residues. CDR3 bases: TGTGCCAGCAGCCCAGGCGGACTAGCGGGGGACCAGCAGTACTTC. Translation: CASSPGGLAGDQQYF.

J is TRBJ2-7 and V is TRBV2, with TRBD1 matching over 7 bases. This CDR3 contains 15 residues. Trimming took 3 bases from V and 1 from J; bases not matched to a gene: 6. Germline assignment: CDR1 SNHLY and CDR2 FYNNEI. The CDR3, as DNA: TGTGCCAGCAGTGATCTGGGGACAGTATCCTACGAGCAGTACTTC. Translated: CASSDLGTVSYEQYF.

This rearrangement joins TRBV12-3 or TRBV12-4 to TRBJ1-4; D ambiguous. The CDR3 spans 11 residues. Trimming stripped 2 bases from V and 10 bases from J, with 5 bases between. CDR3 sequence (DNA): TGTGCCAGCAGTTTACTGGGAAAACTGTTTTTT. Protein product: CASSLLGKLFF.

The chain uses TRBV9 and TRBJ2-7; the match to TRBD1 covers 8 bases. Germline loops: CDR1 SGDLS, CDR2 YYNGEE. V shed 4 bases, J shed 6 bases, and the junction held 12 bases outside the gene matches. This CDR3 comprises 15 residues. CDR3 residues: CASSLDRGAFREQYF. In nucleotides, the CDR3 is TGTGCCAGCAGCCTCGACAGGGGTGCTTTTCGCGAGCAGTACTTC.

This sequence joins TRBV5-1 and TRBJ2-1; D gene unclear. The CDR3 has 15 amino acids. Between the trimmed V and J ends, which lost 0 bases and 0 bases, there was a span of 7 bases. CDR1 is SGHRS and CDR2 is YFSETQ in the germline V gene. Here the CDR3 reads CASSLVLSSYNEQFF. DNA of the CDR3: TGCGCCAGCAGCTTGGTTCTTAGCTCCTACAATGAGCAGTTCTTC.

This clone was observed once. The chain combines TRBV19 with TRBJ2-3; D remains ambiguous. Per the germline V gene, CDR1 is LNHDA and CDR2 is SQIVND (reference sequence). The CDR3 covers 11 residues. Trimming took off 4 bases at V and 7 bases at J, with 6 bases between the two ends. Written as DNA, the CDR3 is TGTGCCAGTAGTACACCCAATACGCAGTATTTT. It is translated as CASSTPNTQYF. The entire variable domain, with the rest obtained from reference TRBV19 and TRBJ2-3, is as follows: DGGITQSPKYLFRKEGQNVTLSCEQNLNHDAMYWYRQDPGQGLRLIYYSQIVNDFQKGDIAEGYSVSREKKESFPLTVTSAQKNPTAFYLCASSTPNTQYFGPGTRLTVL.

The J gene is TRBJ1-6, the V gene TRBV7-9, with D unresolved. V lost 2 bases and J lost 8, with 7 bases in between. CDR1 and CDR2 from the germline V gene are SEHNR and FQNEAQ (reference sequence). This CDR3 is 13 amino acids long. The CDR3 bases are TGTGCCAGCAGCTTATATGGGGATTCACCCCTCCACTTT. Its protein product is CASSLYGDSPLHF.

This clone has a single count. The chain carries TRBV5-1 and TRBJ1-6; D not certain. V lost 1 base and J lost 10, with 18 bases in between. CDR3 length: 16 amino acids. Germline loops: CDR1 SGHRS, CDR2 YFSETQ. The CDR3 sequence is CASSLLERVQGSPLHF. The CDR3 bases are TGCGCCAGCAGCTTGCTTGAGAGGGTGCAAGGATCACCCCTCCACTTT.

This rearrangement joins TRBV6-2 or TRBV6-3 to TRBJ1-5; TRBD1 is a possible D gene (5 bases). CDR3 length: 16 amino acids. Germline values: CDR1 MNHEY, CDR2 SVGEGT. V was trimmed by 5 bases and J by 1 base, leaving 15 bases between them. CDR3 residues: CASSNVGDASNQPQHF. Written as DNA, the CDR3 is TGTGCCAGCAGTAACGTGGGGGATGCGAGCAATCAGCCCCAGCATTTT.

This chain links TRBV10-1 with TRBJ1-5; D gene ambiguous. Trimming shortened V by 0 bases and J by 2 bases, and 5 bases separated the two germline ends. The CDR3 length is 14 residues. Germline CDR1 is WNHNN and CDR2 is SYGVQD (reference sequence). The CDR3 DNA sequence: TGCGCCAGCAGTGAGTCTGGGGGCAATCAGCCCCAGCATTTT. Amino acid sequence: CASSESGGNQPQHF.

This chain connects TRBV21-1 to TRBJ2-4; no DNA check was done on the table's D call, TRBD1. TRBV21-1 constitutes a pseudogene. This CDR3 contains 16 residues. The CDR3 is CASSKKAGRGDGIQYF. As DNA, the CDR3 is TGTGCCAGCAGCAAAAAGGCGGGCAGGGGGGATGGCATTCAGTACTTC.

The V call is TRBV7-2, the J call TRBJ1-2, with D uncertain. The CDR3 extends over 14 amino acids. The germline gives CDR1 SGHTA, CDR2 FQGNSA. Between the trimmed V and J ends, which lost 5 bases and 6 bases, there was a span of 16 bases. The CDR3, as DNA: TGTGCCAGCAGCCCATATCAGGTCGGGCATGGCTACACCTTC. It encodes CASSPYQVGHGYTF.

The chain employs TRBV2 and TRBJ1-4; D gene unclear. CDR3 length: 14 residues. In germline, CDR1 is SNHLY, CDR2 FYNNEI. Between the trimmed V and J ends, which lost 6 bases and 3 bases, there was a span of 11 bases. The CDR3 spells CASRVGLANEKLFF. The DNA of the CDR3 is TGTGCCAGCAGGGTAGGGCTGGCTAATGAAAAACTGTTTTTT. Full variable domain (missing parts from reference TRBV2 and TRBJ1-4): EPEVTQTPSHQVTQMGQEVILRCVPISNHLYFYWYRQILGQKVEFLVSFYNNEISEKSEIFDDQFSVERPDGSNFTLKIRSTKLEDSAMYFCASRVGLANEKLFFGSGTQLSVL.

The chain combines TRBV9 with TRBJ1-6; D may be TRBD1 (6 bases). The CDR3 is made up of 18 amino acids. Looked up from germline, CDR1 is SGDLS and CDR2 is YYNGEE. Trimming shortened V by 3 bases and J by 1 base, and 17 bases separated the two germline ends. The CDR3: CASSAPGGQQSYNSPLHF. CDR3 coding DNA: TGTGCCAGCAGCGCCCCCGGGGGCCAACAATCCTATAATTCACCCCTCCACTTT.

The chain combines TRBV4-1 with TRBJ1-1; D is unclear. Germline CDR1 is MGHRA and CDR2 is YSYEKL. The length of the CDR3 is 14 residues. Between the trimmed V and J ends, which lost 5 bases and 0 bases, there was a span of 10 bases. CDR3 region: CASSGGRMNTEAFF. CDR3 DNA sequence: TGCGCCAGCAGCGGCGGACGGATGAACACTGAAGCTTTCTTT.